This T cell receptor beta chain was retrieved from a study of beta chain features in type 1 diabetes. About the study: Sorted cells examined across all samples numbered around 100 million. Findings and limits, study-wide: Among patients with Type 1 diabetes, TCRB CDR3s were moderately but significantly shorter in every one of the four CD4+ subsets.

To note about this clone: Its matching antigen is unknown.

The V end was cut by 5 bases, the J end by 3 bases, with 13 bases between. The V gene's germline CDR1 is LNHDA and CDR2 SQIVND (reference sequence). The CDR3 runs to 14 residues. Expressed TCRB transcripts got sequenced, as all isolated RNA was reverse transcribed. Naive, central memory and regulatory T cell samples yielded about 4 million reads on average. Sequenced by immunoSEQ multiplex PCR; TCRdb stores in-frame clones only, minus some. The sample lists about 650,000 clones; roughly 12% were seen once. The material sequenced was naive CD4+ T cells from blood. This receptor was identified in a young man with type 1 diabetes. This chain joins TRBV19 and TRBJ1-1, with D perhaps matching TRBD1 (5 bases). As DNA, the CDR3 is TGTGCCAGTAGTGTGGGACGGGGAGACACTGAAGCTTTCTTT. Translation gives CASSVGRGDTEAFF.